This TCR beta chain comes out of a study of regulatory T cells in long-lasting Graves disease. Building the TCR beta libraries relied on iRepertoire HTBI primers, and CDR3 regions underwent Arm-PCR. Each CDR3 protein gets one entry after TCRdb re-called the multiplex PCR reads with MiXCR. The sample has under 800,000 distinct CDR3 sequences; around 17% are singletons. Stated time point: newly diagnosed GD, antithyroid drugs for less than 3 months. The TCR library was made from RNA extracted from PBMCs. The CDR3 covers 15 residues. Looked up from germline, CDR1 is KGHSH and CDR2 is LQKENI. The ends were cut back, 2 bases at V and 3 bases at J, with 11 bases in the middle. These data also formed part of another study, on T cells in Graves' hyperthyroidism and ophthalmopathy.

Material: peripheral blood mononuclear cells (PBMCs), obtained at new diagnosis, from a patient treated with antithyroid drugs. The J gene is TRBJ1-5, the V gene TRBV18, with TRBD1 as a possible D gene (6 bases). This receptor was taken from a woman in her twenties or thirties with Graves disease. This chain's CDR3 is CASSPSTGTNQPQHF. Here the CDR3 DNA reads TGTGCCAGCTCACCATCAACAGGGACCAATCAGCCCCAGCATTTT. The full variable domain, in which reference TRBV18 and TRBJ1-5 provide the parts outside the CDR3, is NAGVMQNPRHLVRRRGQEARLRCSPMKGHSHVYWYRQLPEEGLKFMVYLQKENIIDESGMPKERFSAEFPKEGPSILRIQQVVRGDSAAYFCASSPSTGTNQPQHFGDGTRLSIL.